This T cell receptor beta chain appears in the sequencing data of a study of OX40 agonist ivuxolimab in advanced cancers. Study as a whole: Having had anti-PD-1, anti-PD-L1 or anti-CTLA-4 therapy before was allowed, and about 40% had some.

This clone was found a few times. Its antigen is unidentified. Study findings and constraints: Low normalized T-cell clonal expansion was additionally recorded for some nonresponders. On average, CD8+ T cells had more expanded clones than CD4+.

This CDR3 has 11 amino acids. Trimming cost V 5 bases and J 3 bases, with 5 bases left between them. Germline lookup yields CDR1 MNHNS and CDR2 SASEGT. Profiled with immunoSEQ multiplex PCR; TCRdb holds only in-frame clones, not every one. The table lists tens of thousands of clones, around 77% of them singletons, with about a fifth in the top ten. The sample was CD4+ or CD8+ T cells sorted from blood, taken in a trial of the OX40 agonist ivuxolimab. The TCR sequence derives from an adult with an advanced solid tumor such as melanoma, head and neck, liver or kidney cancer. This chain joins TRBV6-1 and TRBJ2-7; D unresolved. CDR3 region: CASSYNYEQYF. CDR3 coding DNA: TGTGCCAGCAGTTACAACTACGAGCAGTACTTC.